This T cell receptor beta chain was captured in a study of blood T cell repertoires in COVID-19 (dated by TCRdb to 2019 to 2021). A note on the overall study: Samples covering the acute and convalescent phases of COVID-19 were provided by collaborators in the United States, Italy and Spain. A de-identified subject ID, COVID-19 status, age in years and sex were almost always included in the sample metadata. The prospective study material was composed of cDNA or gDNA derived from T cells, B-cell-depleted T cells, or PBMCs. The repertoires were released in a freely available public database meant as a resource for research on the immune response to SARS-CoV-2. Samples were obtained from the ongoing ImmuneRACE study (first 160 participants) and from some 1,300 subjects provided by 6 global collaborators. Where HLA class I and class II types were available, the types were taken from metadata supplied by the sample provider, not from assay-based typing. Deeply sampled blood TCRbeta repertoires from subjects exposed to, actively infected with, or recovered from COVID-19 were included in the dataset. What the work shows at the level of the full study, not this receptor alone: The amount of clinical and demographic metadata varied by source and participant and was provided uncurated.

The immunoSEQ Assay, a bias-controlled multiplex PCR, was used to amplify TCRbeta CDR3 regions from genomic DNA. The authors' pipeline ran thus. Nucleated cell counts per sample were estimated from amplification of reference gene primers within the assay. To quantify the absolute abundance of each unique TCRbeta CDR3 rearrangement, sequence reads were collapsed and filtered. For each sample, productive Simpson clonality was calculated as the square root of Simpson's diversity index across productive rearrangements. Entries here come from immuneACCESS through TCRdb and include only in-frame sequences with V and J called. Some clones fail to appear in such tables; in the studies checked, an unresolved V gene covers under half of the shortfall, and the cause of the remainder is unknown. The V and J calls and clone size come from that table; D and trimming were worked out from the DNA. For this sample the table gives fewer than 300,000 clones, of which over 75% were detected only once. The ten largest clones represent 1.1% of the sample.

This clone was seen only once. Its antigen is currently not known. Base qualities were left out, and no much larger clone turns up one base away. In the prospective study, participants were roughly 18 to 95 years old, resided in approximately 22 geographic areas of the United States, and were enrolled through a virtual design. In the prospective study, cohorts were assigned on the basis of participant-reported clinical history obtained from a screening survey and a study questionnaire. For ImmuneRACE Cohort 3, a participant was defined as recovered based on two consecutive negative NP/OP PCR tests, clearance by a healthcare professional, or resolution of symptoms. Mobile phlebotomists in the prospective study collected whole blood, serum and a nasopharyngeal or oropharyngeal swab from every participant. Additional blood draws and questionnaires over a 2-month period could optionally be provided by prospective study participants. Prospective study blood samples were shipped either frozen or at room temperature before DNA extraction.

V is trimmed back by 1 base and J by 7 bases, and the junction contains 8 bases that no gene match accounts for. The CDR3 starts with the cysteine, ends with the phenylalanine, and has 17 residues. The read is trimmed to its CDR3 DNA, 51 bases read in frame from base 1. CDR1 and CDR2 are read off the germline V gene as SGHTA and FQGTGA. The clonotype comes from a woman in her thirties who had recovered from COVID-19. The sequencing sample was made of PBMCs or T cells enriched from blood (not recorded which). The chain couples TRBV7-3 to TRBJ2-1; 12 nucleotides in the junction match TRBD2. The CDR3 region: CASSLIGRTSGMNEQFF. The DNA is as follows: TGTGCCAGCAGCTTAATAGGTCGGACTAGCGGGATGAATGAGCAGTTCTTC.